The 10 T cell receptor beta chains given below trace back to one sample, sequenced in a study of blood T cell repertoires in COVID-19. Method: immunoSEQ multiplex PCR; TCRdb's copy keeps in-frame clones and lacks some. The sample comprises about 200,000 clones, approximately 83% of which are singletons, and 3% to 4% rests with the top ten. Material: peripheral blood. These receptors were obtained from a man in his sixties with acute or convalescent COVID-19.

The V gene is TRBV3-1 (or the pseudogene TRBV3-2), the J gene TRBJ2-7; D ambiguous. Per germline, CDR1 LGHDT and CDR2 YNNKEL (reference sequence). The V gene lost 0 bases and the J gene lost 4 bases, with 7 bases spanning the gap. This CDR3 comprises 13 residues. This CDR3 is CASSQDIRYEQYF. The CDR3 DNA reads TGTGCCAGCAGCCAAGATATCCGGTACGAGCAGTACTTC.

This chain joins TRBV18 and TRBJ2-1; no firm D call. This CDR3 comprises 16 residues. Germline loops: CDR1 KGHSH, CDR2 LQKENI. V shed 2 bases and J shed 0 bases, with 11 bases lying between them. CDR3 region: CASSPKTASSYNEQFF. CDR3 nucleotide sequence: TGTGCCAGCTCACCAAAGACGGCTAGCTCCTACAATGAGCAGTTCTTC.

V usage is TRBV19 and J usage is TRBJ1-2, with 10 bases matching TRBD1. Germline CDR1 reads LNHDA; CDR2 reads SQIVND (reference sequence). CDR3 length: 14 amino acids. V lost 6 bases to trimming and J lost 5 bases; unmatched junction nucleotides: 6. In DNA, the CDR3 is TGTGCCAGTAGAACCGGGACAGGGGTATATGGCTACACCTTC. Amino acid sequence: CASRTGTGVYGYTF.

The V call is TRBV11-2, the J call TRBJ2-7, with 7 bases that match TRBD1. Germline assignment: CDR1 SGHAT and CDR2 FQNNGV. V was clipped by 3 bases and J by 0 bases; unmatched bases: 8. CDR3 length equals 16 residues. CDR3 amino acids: CASSFDRDSFSYEQYF. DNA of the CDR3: TGTGCCAGCAGCTTTGACCGGGACAGCTTCTCCTACGAGCAGTACTTC.

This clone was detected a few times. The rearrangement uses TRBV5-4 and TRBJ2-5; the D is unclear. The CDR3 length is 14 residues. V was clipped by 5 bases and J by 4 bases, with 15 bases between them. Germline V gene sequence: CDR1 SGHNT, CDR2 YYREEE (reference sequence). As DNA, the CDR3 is TGTGCCAGCAGTCCATCTCGGCGAGGAGAGACCCAGTACTTC. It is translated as CASSPSRRGETQYF. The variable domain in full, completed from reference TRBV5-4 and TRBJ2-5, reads ETGVTQSPTHLIKTRGQQVTLRCSSQSGHNTVSWYQQALGQGPQFIFQYYREEENGRGNFPPRFSGLQFPNYSSELNVNALELDDSALYLCASSPSRRGETQYFGPGTRLLVL.

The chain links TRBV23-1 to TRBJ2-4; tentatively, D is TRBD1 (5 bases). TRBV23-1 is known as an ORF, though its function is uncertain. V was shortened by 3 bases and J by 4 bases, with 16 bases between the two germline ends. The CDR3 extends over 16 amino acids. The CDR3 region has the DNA TGCGCCAGCAGTCATCCCAGGACATTCGGGAAAAACATTCAGTACTTC. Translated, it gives CASSHPRTFGKNIQYF.

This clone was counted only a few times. Written as DNA, the CDR3 is TGTGCCAGCAGCCGGCCCCCACGGGGGACTGGGGCCAACGTCCTGACTTTC. Translated, it gives CASSRPPRGTGANVLTF. The genes are TRBV7-6 and TRBJ2-6; maybe TRBD2 (6 bases). Trimming removed 5 bases from V and 2 bases from J, with 16 bases in between. The germline CDR1 and CDR2 sequences are SGHVS and FNYEAQ. The CDR3 runs 17 residues.

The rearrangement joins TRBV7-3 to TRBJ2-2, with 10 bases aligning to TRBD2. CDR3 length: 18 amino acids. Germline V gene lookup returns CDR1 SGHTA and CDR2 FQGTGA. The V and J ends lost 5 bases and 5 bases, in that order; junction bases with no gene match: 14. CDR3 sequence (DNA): TGTGCCAGCAGCCGTCTGCCGGGACTAGCGATCAAAACCGGGGAGCTGTTTTTT. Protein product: CASSRLPGLAIKTGELFF.

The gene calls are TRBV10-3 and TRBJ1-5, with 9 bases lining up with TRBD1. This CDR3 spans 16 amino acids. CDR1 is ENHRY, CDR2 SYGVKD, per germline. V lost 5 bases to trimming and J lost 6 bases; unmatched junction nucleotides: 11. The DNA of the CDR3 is TGTGCCATCAGTCAGACAGGGGGGGGCGAGGGTCAGCCCCAGCATTTT. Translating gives CAISQTGGGEGQPQHF.

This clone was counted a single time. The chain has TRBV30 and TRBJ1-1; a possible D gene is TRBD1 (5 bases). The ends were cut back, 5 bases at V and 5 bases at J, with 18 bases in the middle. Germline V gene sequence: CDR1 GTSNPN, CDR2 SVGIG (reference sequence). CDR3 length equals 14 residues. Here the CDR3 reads CAWQGGAWATEAFF. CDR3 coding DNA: TGTGCCTGGCAGGGCGGGGCCTGGGCGACTGAAGCTTTCTTT.